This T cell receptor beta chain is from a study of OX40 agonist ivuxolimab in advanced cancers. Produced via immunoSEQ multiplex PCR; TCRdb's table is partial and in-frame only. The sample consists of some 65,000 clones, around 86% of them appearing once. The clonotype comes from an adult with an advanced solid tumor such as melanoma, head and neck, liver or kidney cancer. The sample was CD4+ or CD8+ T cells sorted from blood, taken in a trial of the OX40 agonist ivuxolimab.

The CDR3 reads CASSLAGRRDTQYF. CDR3 bases: TGTGCCAGCAGCTTGGCCGGTCGCCGGGATACGCAGTATTTT. This chain links TRBV5-6 with TRBJ2-3, with D unresolved. The CDR3 spans 14 residues. The germline CDR1 and CDR2 sequences are SGHDT and YYEEEE. Trimming took 0 bases from V and 6 from J, leaving 11 bases between them.